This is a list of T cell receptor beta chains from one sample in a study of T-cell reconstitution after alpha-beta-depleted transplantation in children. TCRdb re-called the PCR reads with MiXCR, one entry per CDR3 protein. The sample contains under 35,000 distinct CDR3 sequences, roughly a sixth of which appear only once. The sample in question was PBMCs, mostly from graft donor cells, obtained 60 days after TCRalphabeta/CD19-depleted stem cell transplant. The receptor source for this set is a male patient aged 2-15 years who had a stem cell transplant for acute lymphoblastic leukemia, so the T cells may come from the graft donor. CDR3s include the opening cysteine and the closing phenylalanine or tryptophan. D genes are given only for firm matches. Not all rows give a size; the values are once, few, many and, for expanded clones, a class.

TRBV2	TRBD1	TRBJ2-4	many	CASSEALSGTGGDF	TGTGCCAGCAGTGAAGCGTTGTCCGGTACAGGGGGCGACTTC
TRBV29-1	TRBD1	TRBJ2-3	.	CSVAPWDRGALDTQYF	TGCAGCGTCGCCCCTTGGGACAGGGGTGCACTAGATACGCAGTATTTT
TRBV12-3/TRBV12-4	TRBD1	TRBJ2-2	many	CASSRRQGYTGELFF	TGTGCCAGCAGCCGACGACAGGGATACACCGGGGAGCTGTTTTTT
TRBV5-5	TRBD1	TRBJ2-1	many	CASSLDPNRGYNEQFF	TGTGCCAGCAGCCTGGACCCAAACAGGGGCTACAATGAGCAGTTCTTC
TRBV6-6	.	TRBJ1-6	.	CASRGLPDSPLHF	TGTGCCAGCAGAGGACTACCGGATTCACCCCTCCACTTT
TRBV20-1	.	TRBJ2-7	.	CSAREESGRSYEQYF	TGCAGTGCTAGAGAGGAAAGCGGGCGTTCCTACGAGCAGTACTTC
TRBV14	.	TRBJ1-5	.	CASSQGLNQPQHF	TGTGCCAGCAGCCAAGGACTGAATCAGCCCCAGCATTTT
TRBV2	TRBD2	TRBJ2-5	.	CASRTGGPRLETQYF	TGTGCCAGCAGGACGGGGGGACCAAGGTTGGAGACCCAGTACTTC
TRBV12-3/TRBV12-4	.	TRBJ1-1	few	CASSEGVVVTEAFF	TGTGCCAGCAGTGAGGGAGTTGTGGTAACTGAAGCTTTCTTT
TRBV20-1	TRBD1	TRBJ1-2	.	CSADRAGGYGYTF	TGCAGTGCTGATCGGGCAGGGGGTTATGGCTACACCTTC
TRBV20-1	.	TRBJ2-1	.	CSARPPRVGQFF	TGCAGTGCTAGACCCCCTAGGGTCGGGCAGTTCTTC
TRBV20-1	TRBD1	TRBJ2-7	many	CSPQGQVYEQYF	TGCAGTCCACAAGGACAGGTCTACGAGCAGTACTTC
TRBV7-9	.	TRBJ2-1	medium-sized	CASSLEAQNNEQFF	TGTGCCAGCAGCTTAGAGGCACAGAACAATGAGCAGTTCTTC
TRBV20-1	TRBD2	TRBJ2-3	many	CSASRLAGGGTDTQYF	TGCAGTGCTAGTCGGCTAGCGGGAGGTGGCACAGATACGCAGTATTTT
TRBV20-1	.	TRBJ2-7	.	CSAFTSEQYF	TGCAGTGCATTCACTAGCGAGCAGTACTTC
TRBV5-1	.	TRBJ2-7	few	CASSAGDTLSEQYF	TGCGCCAGCAGCGCGGGGGACACCCTCTCCGAGCAGTACTTC
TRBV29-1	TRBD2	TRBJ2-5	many	CSVEPAGNQETQYF	TGCAGCGTTGAACCAGCGGGGAACCAAGAGACCCAGTACTTC
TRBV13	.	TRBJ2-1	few	CASSLFGGNEQFF	TGTGCCAGCAGCTTATTCGGGGGCAATGAGCAGTTCTTC
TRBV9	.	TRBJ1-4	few	CASSMRGGEKLFF	TGTGCCAGCAGCATGCGGGGAGGTGAAAAACTGTTTTTT
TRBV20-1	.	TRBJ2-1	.	CSARARQERYNEQFF	TGCAGTGCTAGAGCCCGGCAGGAACGATACAATGAGCAGTTCTTC
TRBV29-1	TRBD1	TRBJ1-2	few	CSVDTGQGALDGYTF	TGCAGCGTTGATACGGGACAGGGGGCTCTGGATGGCTACACCTTC
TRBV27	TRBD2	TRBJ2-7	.	CASSAVGGGTMSSYEQYF	TGTGCCAGCAGCGCGGTGGGAGGCGGGACTATGAGCTCCTACGAGCAGTACTTC
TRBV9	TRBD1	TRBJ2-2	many	CASSVTGDPTGELFF	TGTGCCAGCAGCGTCACAGGGGACCCTACCGGGGAGCTGTTTTTT
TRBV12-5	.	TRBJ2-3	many	CASGTTDTQYF	TGTGCTAGTGGGACCACAGATACGCAGTATTTT
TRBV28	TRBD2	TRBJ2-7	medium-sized	CASSPLAGGSSYEQYF	TGTGCCAGCAGCCCTCTAGCGGGGGGTAGCTCCTACGAGCAGTACTTC
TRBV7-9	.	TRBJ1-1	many	CAIDEGKAFF	TGTGCCATCGATGAGGGCAAAGCTTTCTTT
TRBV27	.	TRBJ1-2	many	CASSLEGNYGYTF	TGTGCCAGCAGTTTAGAGGGAAACTATGGCTACACCTTC
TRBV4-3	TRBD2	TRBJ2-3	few	CASSQELTSGISDTQYF	TGCGCCAGCAGCCAAGAGCTCACTAGCGGGATCTCAGATACGCAGTATTTT
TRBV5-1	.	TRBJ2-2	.	CASSVVPVPGELFF	TGCGCCAGCAGCGTGGTGCCCGTTCCTGGGGAGCTGTTTTTT
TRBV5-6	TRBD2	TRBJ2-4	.	CASSLGPSGSPNIQYF	TGTGCCAGCAGCTTGGGTCCTAGCGGGAGTCCGAACATTCAGTACTTC
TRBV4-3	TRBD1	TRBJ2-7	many	CASSQDGTGGYEQYF	TGCGCCAGCAGCCAAGACGGGACAGGGGGGTACGAGCAGTACTTC
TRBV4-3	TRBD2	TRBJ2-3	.	CASSQDGLAGPHRAQYF	TGCGCCAGCAGCCAAGACGGACTAGCGGGACCCCATAGAGCGCAGTATTTT
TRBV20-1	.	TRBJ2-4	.	CSARDANRDVIQYF	TGCAGTGCTAGAGATGCCAACAGGGACGTCATTCAGTACTTC
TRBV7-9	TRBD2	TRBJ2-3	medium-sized	CASSLGATSGGEDTQYF	TGTGCCAGCAGCTTAGGGGCGACTAGCGGGGGGGAAGATACGCAGTATTTT
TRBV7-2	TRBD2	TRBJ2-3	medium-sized	CASSLAQLAGQKSTDTQYF	TGTGCCAGCAGCTTAGCACAACTAGCGGGGCAAAAAAGCACAGATACGCAGTATTTT
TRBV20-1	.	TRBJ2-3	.	CSATGGPSTDTQYF	TGCAGTGCCACCGGGGGGCCCAGCACAGATACGCAGTATTTT
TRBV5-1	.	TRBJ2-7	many	CASRGQHYEQYF	TGCGCCAGCCGAGGGCAGCACTACGAGCAGTACTTC
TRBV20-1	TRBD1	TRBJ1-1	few	CSARVADRGAFEAFF	TGCAGTGCTAGAGTCGCGGACAGGGGGGCGTTTGAAGCTTTCTTT
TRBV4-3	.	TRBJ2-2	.	CASSQDKSRGITGELFF	TGCGCCAGCAGCCAAGATAAGTCCAGGGGAATCACCGGGGAGCTGTTTTTT
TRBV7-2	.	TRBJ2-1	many	CASSPDPHKGEQFF	TGTGCCAGCAGCCCAGATCCCCATAAGGGTGAGCAGTTCTTC
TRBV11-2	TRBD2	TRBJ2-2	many	CASNFQGLAGGRTWTGELFF	TGTGCCAGCAACTTCCAGGGACTAGCGGGGGGACGAACCTGGACCGGGGAGCTGTTTTTT
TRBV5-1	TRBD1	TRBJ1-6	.	CASSLAGQGGVRSYNSPLHF	TGCGCCAGCAGCTTGGCTGGACAGGGAGGAGTTCGGTCCTATAATTCACCCCTCCACTTT
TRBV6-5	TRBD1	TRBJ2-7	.	CASSSGQGVYEQYF	TGTGCCAGCAGTTCGGGACAGGGCGTCTACGAGCAGTACTTC
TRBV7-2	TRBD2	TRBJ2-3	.	CASSSGGRLTDTQYF	TGTGCCAGCAGCTCGGGGGGGAGACTCACAGATACGCAGTATTTT